This T cell receptor (beta chain) comes out of a study of T cells in Graves' hyperthyroidism and ophthalmopathy. There are 15 residues in the CDR3. V was shortened by 0 bases and J by 0 bases, with 9 bases between the two germline ends. Germline values: CDR1 DFQATT, CDR2 SNEGSKA (reference sequence). Study-wide results and limits: Blood also contained most expanded thyroid clonotypes above 0.001. Separating ophthalmopathy from stable hyperthyroidism was achieved by a 13 V-J model.

The CDR3 regions of TCR beta were amplified from RNA transcripts. HTBI primers were employed in a first-round RT-PCR of the TCR CDR3. TCRdb passed the multiplex PCR reads through MiXCR, listing each CDR3 protein once. This sample carries hundreds of thousands of distinct CDR3 sequences, approximately 14% of them seen once, and the ten largest clones take just under 25%. There are a few counts of this clonotype. The antigen remains undetermined. Patients between 18 and 65 years old had hyperthyroidism, newly diagnosed and lasting under 2 months. Patients with uncontrolled infections, other autoimmune diseases, pregnancy or lactation were excluded.

Sequenced: blood. This chain connects TRBV20-1 to TRBJ2-1; a weak D match, TRBD1 (6 bases). The sequence was collected from a woman younger than 45 with Graves' hyperthyroidism. CDR3 sequence: CSARDRRGSYNEQFF. The CDR3 region has the DNA TGCAGTGCTAGAGATCGCAGGGGCTCCTACAATGAGCAGTTCTTC.